This TCR beta chain came from a study of blood T cell repertoires in COVID-19. Looking at the study overall: COVID-19 samples, acute and convalescent, were from the United States, Italy and Spain. Sample material is recorded as cDNA or gDNA derived from T cells, B-cell-depleted T cells, or PBMCs.

Authors' analysis steps: How many nucleated cells were present was estimated from reference gene primer amplification. Produced via immunoSEQ multiplex PCR; TCRdb's table is partial and in-frame only. Clone size and V and J calls were adopted from that table, with D and trimming inferred from the DNA. The repertoire holds fewer than 80,000 clones, around three quarters seen once, with about 9.8% in the top ten. V dropped 5 bases and J dropped 3 bases, with 14 bases sitting between them. The CDR3 has 15 residues. Looked up from germline, CDR1 is MNHEY and CDR2 is SMNVEV (reference sequence). The sequencing input was peripheral blood. This TCR was recovered from a human donor in a cohort sampled during active COVID-19. The chain carries TRBV27 and TRBJ1-5, with D perhaps matching TRBD1 (5 bases). For the CDR3, the DNA is TGTGCCAGCAGTCCCCGGGAGGGACCCAATCAGCCCCAGCATTTT. Amino acids: CASSPREGPNQPQHF.